These 17 T cell receptor beta chains were all obtained from the same sample, sequenced in a study of neoadjuvant nivolumab and ipilimumab in lung cancer. The method was immunoSEQ multiplex PCR; TCRdb's version includes in-frame clones alone and lacks a portion of them. The sample lists roughly 30,000 clones; 90% were seen once. The material was peripheral blood, obtained after neoadjuvant nivolumab, alone or with ipilimumab, at or shortly before surgery. These receptors all stem from an adult with non-small cell lung cancer.

The rearrangement uses TRBV9 and TRBJ1-1; TRBD1 aligns across 10 bases. Germline V gene sequence: CDR1 SGDLS, CDR2 YYNGEE. The CDR3 has 16 amino acids. Germline trimming cut 0 bases from V and 1 base from J; bases unmatched to any gene: 3. In DNA, the CDR3 is TGTGCCAGCAGCGTAGCGGGACAGGGGAAGAACACTGAAGCTTTCTTT. Encoded protein: CASSVAGQGKNTEAFF.

The chain couples TRBV7-3 to TRBJ2-4; the D gene is possibly TRBD2 (6 bases). Germline CDR1 reads SGHTA; CDR2 reads FQGTGA. CDR3 length: 13 amino acids. V dropped 3 bases and J dropped 11 bases, with 14 bases sitting between them. This CDR3 is CASSFLFGEVQYF. In DNA, the CDR3 is TGTGCCAGCAGCTTTCTCTTTGGGGAGGTTCAGTACTTC.

This clone was counted once. This chain links TRBV10-1 with TRBJ2-2; possibly TRBD2 for D (5 bases). Per germline, CDR1 WNHNN and CDR2 SYGVQD (reference sequence). The CDR3 runs 14 residues. The V end lost 5 bases, the J end lost 2 bases, and 9 bases lay between the germline ends. CDR3 nucleotide sequence: TGCGCCAGCAGTCCAAGCGGCAACACCGGGGAGCTGTTTTTT. Protein product: CASSPSGNTGELFF.

This chain connects TRBV19 to TRBJ2-1; 9 nucleotides match TRBD1. CDR3 size: 15 residues. V was clipped by 4 bases and J by 7 bases; unmatched bases: 8. Per the germline V gene, CDR1 is LNHDA and CDR2 is SQIVND (reference sequence). CDR3 in DNA: TGTGCCAGTAGTAAACGACAGGGGGTTAGGAATGAGCAGTTCTTC. Amino acids: CASSKRQGVRNEQFF.

The chain couples TRBV18 to TRBJ2-2; no reliable D call. Deletions cut 1 base from V and 4 bases from J, with 4 bases between. The V gene's germline CDR1 is KGHSH and CDR2 LQKENI. The CDR3 extends over 13 amino acids. CDR3 amino acids: CASSPQVTGELFF. CDR3 bases: TGTGCCAGCTCACCACAGGTCACCGGGGAGCTGTTTTTT. The full variable domain, in which reference TRBV18 and TRBJ2-2 provide the parts outside the CDR3, is NAGVMQNPRHLVRRRGQEARLRCSPMKGHSHVYWYRQLPEEGLKFMVYLQKENIIDESGMPKERFSAEFPKEGPSILRIQQVVRGDSAAYFCASSPQVTGELFFGEGSRLTVL.

The CDR3 DNA follows: TGTGCCATCAGTGAGCGAGCGGAATACTACAATGAGCAGTTCTTC. It encodes CAISERAEYYNEQFF. The chain is built from TRBV10-3 and TRBJ2-1, with TRBD2 as a possible D gene (5 bases). Trimming removed 2 bases from V and 3 bases from J, with 11 bases in between. CDR1 is ENHRY and CDR2 is SYGVKD in the germline V gene. The CDR3 loop spans 15 amino acids.

The chain has TRBV5-1 and TRBJ2-7; TRBD1 aligns across 7 bases. Germline V CDR1 and CDR2: SGHRS, YFSETQ. The trim removed 4 bases at V and 3 bases at J, leaving 10 bases unmatched. This CDR3 spans 15 amino acids. The CDR3 nucleotides are TGCGCCAGCAGCCGATACAGGGGCCCCCTCTACGAGCAGTACTTC. This codes for CASSRYRGPLYEQYF.

This clone was observed a few times. The chain joins TRBV5-1 to TRBJ1-1, with D unclear. The CDR3 is 14 residues long. Per germline, CDR1 SGHRS and CDR2 YFSETQ. Trimming stripped 0 bases from V and 5 bases from J, with 11 bases between. CDR3 sequence: CASSLATGETEAFF. The CDR3 DNA is TGCGCCAGCAGCTTGGCTACCGGGGAAACTGAAGCTTTCTTT.

This chain joins TRBV25-1 and TRBJ2-3; 7 nucleotides agree with TRBD2. The V gene end was trimmed by 8 bases and the J gene end by 2 bases; junction bases not matched to a gene: 4. The length of the CDR3 is 13 residues. CDR1 and CDR2 (germline): MGHDK, SYGVNS. Here the CDR3 reads CASGAGVTDTQYF. CDR3 nucleotide sequence: TGTGCCAGCGGCGCGGGGGTCACAGATACGCAGTATTTT.

V usage is TRBV5-5 and J usage is TRBJ2-1; D perhaps matches TRBD2 (7 bases). From germline, CDR1 is SGHKS and CDR2 YYEKEE (reference sequence). V was cut by 1 base and J by 8 bases, with 10 bases left in between. The CDR3 consists of 13 residues. This CDR3 reads CASSLRGGDEQFF. In DNA, the CDR3 is TGTGCCAGCAGCTTGAGGGGGGGGGATGAGCAGTTCTTC.

This sequence joins TRBV6-5 and TRBJ2-7; a weak D match, TRBD1 (6 bases). CDR1 and CDR2 (germline): MNHEY, SVGAGI. This CDR3 contains 13 residues. Between the trimmed V and J ends, which lost 7 bases and 2 bases, there was a span of 12 bases. The CDR3 protein is CASKTGTTYEQYF. In DNA, the CDR3 is TGTGCCAGCAAGACCGGGACAACCTACGAGCAGTACTTC.

This rearrangement joins TRBV29-1 to TRBJ1-2; D is perhaps TRBD1 (6 bases). This CDR3 has 12 amino acids. V was clipped by 4 bases and J by 6 bases, with 12 bases between them. CDR1 is SQVTM and CDR2 is ANQGSEA in the germline V gene. In nucleotides, the CDR3 is TGCAGCGTTGGACAGGAGGAAGATGGCTACACCTTC. It is translated as CSVGQEEDGYTF. Complete variable domain (other parts from reference TRBV29-1 and TRBJ1-2): SAVISQKPSRDICQRGTSLTIQCQVDSQVTMMFWYRQQPGQSLTLIATANQGSEATYESGFVIDKFPISRPNLTFSTLTVSNMSPEDSSIYLCSVGQEEDGYTFGSGTRLTVV.

This clone was observed once. The V and J genes are TRBV9 and TRBJ1-3, with a weak D call TRBD1 (6 bases). This CDR3 is built from 16 residues. V shed 0 bases and J shed 2 bases, with 12 bases lying between them. Germline V CDR1 and CDR2: SGDLS, YYNGEE. CDR3 residues: CASSVAEGGTGNTIYF. The CDR3 nucleotides read TGTGCCAGCAGCGTAGCTGAGGGGGGCACTGGAAACACCATATATTTT.

The rearrangement uses TRBV6-5 and TRBJ2-4; 7 nucleotides align to TRBD1. Germline CDR1 reads MNHEY; CDR2 reads SVGAGI. V shed 8 bases, J shed 2 bases, and the junction held 6 bases outside the gene matches. CDR3 length: 14 residues. The CDR3 DNA follows: TGTGCCAGCCCGACAGGGCAAACCAAAAACATTCAGTACTTC. Translation gives CASPTGQTKNIQYF.

The chain employs TRBV29-1 and TRBJ2-3; possible D gene TRBD2, 6 bases. V lost 5 bases and J 4 bases, leaving 19 bases between the germline ends. There are 15 residues in the CDR3. Germline V gives CDR1 SQVTM, CDR2 ANQGSEA. This CDR3 is CSVPPRRGVADTQYF. CDR3 DNA: TGCAGCGTTCCGCCGAGGAGGGGCGTAGCAGATACGCAGTATTTT.

The rearrangement uses TRBV30 and TRBJ2-2; D possibly corresponds to TRBD1 (6 bases). The CDR3 sequence is 18 residues long. Germline V gives CDR1 GTSNPN, CDR2 SVGIG (reference sequence). Trimming pared 1 base from V and 0 bases from J, leaving 18 bases between. In DNA form, the CDR3 reads TGTGCCTGGAGTGACAACATACAAAGACAGGCGAACACCGGGGAGCTGTTTTTT. Residues: CAWSDNIQRQANTGELFF.

The V gene is TRBV4-1, the J gene TRBJ1-5; 8 bases map to TRBD1. The CDR3 covers 17 residues. Germline CDR1 reads MGHRA; CDR2 reads YSYEKL. Trimming at V came to 1 base and at J to 3 bases, leaving 8 bases not matched to a gene. DNA for the CDR3: TGCGCCAGCAGCCAAGGCTTAGGACAGGGATACAATCAGCCCCAGCATTTT. Translating gives CASSQGLGQGYNQPQHF.